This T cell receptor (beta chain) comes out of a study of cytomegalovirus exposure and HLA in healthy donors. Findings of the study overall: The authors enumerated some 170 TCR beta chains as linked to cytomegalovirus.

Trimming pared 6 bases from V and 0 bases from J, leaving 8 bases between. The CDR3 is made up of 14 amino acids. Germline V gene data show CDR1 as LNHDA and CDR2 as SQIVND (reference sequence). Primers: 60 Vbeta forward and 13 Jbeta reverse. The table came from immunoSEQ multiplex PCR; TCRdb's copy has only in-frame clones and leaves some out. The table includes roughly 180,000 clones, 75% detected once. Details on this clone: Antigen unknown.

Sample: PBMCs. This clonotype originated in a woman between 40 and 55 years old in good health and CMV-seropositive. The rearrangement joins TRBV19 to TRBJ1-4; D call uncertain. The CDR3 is CASSHQSTNEKLFF. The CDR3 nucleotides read TGTGCCAGTAGCCACCAGTCAACTAATGAAAAACTGTTTTTT.